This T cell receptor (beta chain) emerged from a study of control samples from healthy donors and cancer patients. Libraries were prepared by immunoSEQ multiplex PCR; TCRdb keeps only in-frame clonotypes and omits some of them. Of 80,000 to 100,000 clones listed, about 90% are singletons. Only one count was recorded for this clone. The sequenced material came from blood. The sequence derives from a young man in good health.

The CDR3 DNA is TGTGCCAGCAGCTTAGCACAGGGGGACACCGGGGAGCTGTTTTTT. Its protein product is CASSLAQGDTGELFF. The V gene is TRBV7-7, the J gene TRBJ2-2; 8 nucleotides align to TRBD1. This CDR3 spans 15 amino acids. Germline loops: CDR1 SSHAT, CDR2 FNYEAQ (reference sequence). V dropped 0 bases and J dropped 3; count of bases not matched to a gene: 0. Filled out from reference TRBV7-7 and TRBJ2-2, the complete variable domain reads GAGVSQSPRYKVTKRGQDVTLRCDPISSHATLYWYQQALGQGPEFLTYFNYEAQPDKSGLPSDRFSAERPEGSISTLTIQRTEQRDSAMYRCASSLAQGDTGELFFGEGSRLTVL.